Following are 10 T cell receptor beta chains from one sample sequenced in a study of cytomegalovirus exposure and HLA in healthy donors (dated by TCRdb to 2016 to 2017). The library was produced with the immunoSEQ multiplex PCR assay. The multiplex PCR relied on a mix of 60 forward primers for TCR Vbeta segments and 13 reverse primers for TCR Jbeta segments. This immuneACCESS table, as held by TCRdb, lists in-frame sequences with V and J called but not all clones. Of the missing ones, under half trace to an unresolved V gene in checked studies; the others have no known cause. This sample lists some 50,000 clones; around three quarters were detected once. Roughly 6.3% of the sample is taken by the ten largest. The sequenced sample consisted of PBMCs. These receptors were obtained from a young man in good health and CMV-seronegative.

The rearrangement links TRBV9 to TRBJ2-7; 11 positions agree with TRBD2. CDR3 length equals 14 residues. Trimming took 3 bases from V and 4 from J; bases not matched to a gene: 3. Looked up from germline, CDR1 is SGDLS and CDR2 is YYNGEE. This CDR3 reads CASSATSGSYEQYF. For the CDR3, the DNA is TGTGCCAGCAGCGCCACTAGCGGGAGTTACGAGCAGTACTTC.

The rearrangement uses TRBV2 and TRBJ2-7; 15 bases map to TRBD2. The CDR3 is 17 residues long. Germline CDR1 SNHLY, CDR2 FYNNEI. With 4 bases clipped from V and 2 bases from J, the junction kept 6 bases outside the gene matches. CDR3 amino acids: CASSGEGLAGGTYEQYF. The CDR3 DNA reads as TGTGCCAGCAGTGGGGAGGGACTAGCGGGAGGTACCTACGAGCAGTACTTC.

The rearrangement links TRBV5-1 to TRBJ2-7; a possible D gene is TRBD2 (6 bases). Trimming left V 0 bases short and J 3 bases short, with 13 bases between. CDR3 length equals 15 residues. Germline-derived CDR1 and CDR2 are SGHRS and YFSETQ. CDR3 DNA: TGCGCCAGCAGCTTGGCCTTGAGGGGAGGCTACGAGCAGTACTTC. This gives the protein CASSLALRGGYEQYF.

Only a few counts were recorded for this clone. The chain combines TRBV18 with TRBJ1-2, with D tentatively TRBD1 (6 bases). CDR1 and CDR2 (germline): KGHSH, LQKENI. Trimming cost V 6 bases and J 3 bases, with 11 bases left between them. This CDR3 has 13 amino acids. The DNA for the CDR3 is TGTGCCAGCTCTCAGGACAGAGACTATGGCTACACCTTC. Translating it yields CASSQDRDYGYTF.

The sample holds a few counts of this clone. V and J are TRBV13 and TRBJ2-1; D is ambiguous. Germline CDR1 is PRHDT and CDR2 is FYEKMQ (reference sequence). V shed 3 bases and J shed 4 bases, with 7 bases lying between them. The CDR3 is 13 residues long. The CDR3 reads CASSFGNYNEQFF. CDR3 in DNA: TGTGCCAGCAGCTTTGGCAATTACAATGAGCAGTTCTTC. Full variable domain (outside the CDR3, taken from reference TRBV13 and TRBJ2-1): AAGVIQSPRHLIKEKRETATLKCYPIPRHDTVYWYQQGPGQDPQFLISFYEKMQSDKGSIPDRFSAQQFSDYHSELNMSSLELGDSALYFCASSFGNYNEQFFGPGTRLTVL.

In this sample, this clone turned up a few times. The rearrangement links TRBV5-1 to TRBJ2-7; TRBD2 agrees at 7 bases. V was pared by 0 bases and J by 3 bases, with 6 bases of the junction left unmatched. The V gene's germline CDR1 is SGHRS and CDR2 YFSETQ. This CDR3 has 15 amino acids. Here the CDR3 DNA reads TGCGCCAGCAGCTTGGGTCCCGGACTAGGCTACGAGCAGTACTTC. It translates to CASSLGPGLGYEQYF.

The chain combines TRBV6-1 with TRBJ1-2; D is perhaps TRBD1 (6 bases). The V gene's germline CDR1 is MNHNS and CDR2 SASEGT. V lost 6 bases and J lost 7, with 12 bases in between. CDR3 length: 12 amino acids. CDR3 nucleotide sequence: TGTGCCAGCAGGGCCGGGACACCTGGCTACACCTTC. Its protein is CASRAGTPGYTF.

This clone was observed a few times. The chain has TRBV5-1 and TRBJ1-1, with D maybe TRBD1 (5 bases). This CDR3 has 15 residues. V gave up 0 bases and J gave up 5 bases, with 14 bases separating them. Germline CDR1 SGHRS, CDR2 YFSETQ. CDR3 in DNA: TGCGCCAGCAGCTTGGTGGGGGGTAGAGAGACTGAAGCTTTCTTT. Translating it yields CASSLVGGRETEAFF.

The chain uses TRBV5-6 and TRBJ1-5; D is ambiguous. Germline CDR1 reads SGHDT; CDR2 reads YYEEEE. This CDR3 is 14 amino acids long. The V end lost 4 bases, the J end lost 3 bases, and 11 bases lay between the germline ends. The CDR3 sequence: CASSRQQYNQPQHF. In DNA form, the CDR3 reads TGTGCCAGCAGCCGGCAACAGTACAATCAGCCCCAGCATTTT.

The J gene is TRBJ2-7, the V gene TRBV6-1; possibly TRBD1 for D (6 bases). CDR3 length equals 13 residues. The germline V gene has CDR1 MNHNS and CDR2 SASEGT. V lost 3 bases and J 1 base, leaving 7 bases between the germline ends. The CDR3 coding sequence is TGTGCCAGCAGTGATGGACAGTCCTACGAGCAGTACTTC. Translation gives CASSDGQSYEQYF.